The entry below gives a single T cell receptor (beta chain) sequence along with its context. This specimen comes from a study of blood T cell repertoires in COVID-19. The wider study: PBMCs, B-cell-depleted T cells, or T cells provided the cDNA or gDNA that made up the material.

Authors' analysis steps: Amplification with reference gene primers provided the estimates of nucleated cell counts. Sequencing was performed with immunoSEQ multiplex PCR; in TCRdb, only in-frame clones are kept and a portion is missing. V, J and clone size were drawn from that table, and D and trimming were deduced from the DNA. The sample includes approximately 240,000 clones, around 85% seen only once; the top ten take roughly 4%. Sequencing was done on a sample of peripheral blood. The origin of this receptor is a woman aged 40 to 50 with active or convalescent COVID-19.

The CDR3 nucleotides are TGCGCCAGCTCTCAATCGGGGACAGGGGATACCGGGGAGCTGTTTTTT. Translating it yields CASSQSGTGDTGELFF. The chain has TRBV10-1 and TRBJ2-2; 10 bases align to TRBD1. This CDR3 is built from 16 residues. V lost 8 bases, J lost 5 bases, and 11 bases stayed unmatched. In germline, CDR1 is WNHNN, CDR2 SYGVQD (reference sequence).